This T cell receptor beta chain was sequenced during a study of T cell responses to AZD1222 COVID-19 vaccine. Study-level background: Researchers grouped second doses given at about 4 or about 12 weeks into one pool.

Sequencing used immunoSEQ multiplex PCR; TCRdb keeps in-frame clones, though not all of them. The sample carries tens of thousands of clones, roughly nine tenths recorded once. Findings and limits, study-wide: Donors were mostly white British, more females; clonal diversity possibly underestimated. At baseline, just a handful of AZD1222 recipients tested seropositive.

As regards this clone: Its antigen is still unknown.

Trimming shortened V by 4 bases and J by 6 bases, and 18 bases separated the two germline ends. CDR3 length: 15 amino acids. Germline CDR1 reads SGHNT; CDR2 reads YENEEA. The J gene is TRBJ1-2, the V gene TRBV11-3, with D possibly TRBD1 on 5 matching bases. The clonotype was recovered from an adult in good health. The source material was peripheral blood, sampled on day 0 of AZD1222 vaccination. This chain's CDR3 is CASSSQTGTTHGYTF. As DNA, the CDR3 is TGTGCCAGCAGCTCTCAAACCGGGACGACGCATGGCTACACCTTC.